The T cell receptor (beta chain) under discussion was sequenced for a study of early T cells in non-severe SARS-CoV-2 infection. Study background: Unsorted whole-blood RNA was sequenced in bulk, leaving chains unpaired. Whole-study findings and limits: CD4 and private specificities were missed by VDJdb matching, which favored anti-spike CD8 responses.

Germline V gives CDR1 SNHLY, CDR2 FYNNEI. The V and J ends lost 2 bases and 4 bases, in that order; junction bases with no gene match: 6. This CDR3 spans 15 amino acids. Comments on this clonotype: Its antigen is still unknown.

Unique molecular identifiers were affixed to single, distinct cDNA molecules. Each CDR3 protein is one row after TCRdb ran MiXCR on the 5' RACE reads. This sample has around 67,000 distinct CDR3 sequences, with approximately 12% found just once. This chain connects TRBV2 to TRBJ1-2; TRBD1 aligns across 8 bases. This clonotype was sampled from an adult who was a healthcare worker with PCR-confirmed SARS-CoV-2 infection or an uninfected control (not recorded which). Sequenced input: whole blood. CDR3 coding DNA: TGTGCCAGCAGTGAAAGCAGGGGGCAAGGCTATGGCTACACCTTC. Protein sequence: CASSESRGQGYGYTF.